This TCR beta chain originates from a study of CD8 T cells in ankylosing spondylitis. Overall study results and limits: About 8 highly homologous variants made up a TCR beta motif that seemed to typify ankylosing spondylitis blood.

This clonotype was recorded a few times. Its antigen remains unidentified. MiXCR, run by TCRdb on the 5' RACE reads, gives a single entry per CDR3 protein. The sample yields some 840,000 distinct CDR3 sequences, approximately 12% seen once. The CDR3 totals 15 residues. The germline CDR1 and CDR2 sequences are MNHEY and SMNVEV (reference sequence). V dropped 4 bases and J dropped 0 bases, with 10 bases sitting between them. The sequence was obtained from a male donor with ankylosing spondylitis. The specimen was blood, either unsorted or a sorted T cell fraction (not recorded which). This rearrangement joins TRBV27 to TRBJ1-5, with no clear D. The CDR3 region has the DNA TGTGCCAGCAGTTCCCTGACACCTAGCAATCAGCCCCAGCATTTT. Translation gives CASSSLTPSNQPQHF.